A single sample is the source of the 9 T cell receptor beta chains below, sequenced in a study of T cells in Graves' hyperthyroidism and ophthalmopathy. Regions amplified from RNA transcripts were the TCR beta CDR3 regions. Primed by the HTBI set, a first-round RT-PCR was run on the TCR CDR3. TCRdb processed the multiplex PCR reads anew with MiXCR; each CDR3 protein has one entry. The sample includes around 240,000 distinct CDR3 sequences, around 17% seen only once; the top ten take approximately 30%. Material for sequencing was blood. The receptor source for this set is a woman in her late teens or twenties with Graves' ophthalmopathy.

In its sample, this clonotype was seen many times. This rearrangement joins TRBV7-3 to TRBJ2-1, with D unclear. With 5 bases removed from V and 3 bases from J, the gap between germline ends came to 8 bases. CDR3 size: 13 residues. Looked up from germline, CDR1 is SGHTA and CDR2 is FQGTGA. CDR3 sequence (DNA): TGTGCCAGCAGCCCAAGTTTCTACAATGAGCAGTTCTTC. Amino acids: CASSPSFYNEQFF.

This clonotype has at least ten counts. The chain links TRBV7-9 to TRBJ1-1; 7 positions agree with TRBD1. With V trimmed by 1 base and J by 5 bases, 4 bases remained unmatched. The CDR3 covers 14 residues. Germline V lookup: CDR1 SEHNR, CDR2 FQNEAQ (reference sequence). CDR3 nucleotides: TGTGCCAGCAGCTTAGAGGGGGCTCAAACTGAAGCTTTCTTT. Translated, it gives CASSLEGAQTEAFF.

This clonotype was counted at least ten times. CDR3 amino acids: CASSRREMTDTQYF. Here the CDR3 DNA reads TGTGCCAGCAGCCGTAGGGAAATGACAGATACGCAGTATTTT. V usage is TRBV6-2 or TRBV6-3 and J usage is TRBJ2-3; D call uncertain. Trimming took 6 bases from V and 3 from J, leaving 13 bases between them. CDR3 length: 14 residues. The germline V gene encodes CDR1 MNHEY and CDR2 SVGEGT.

This clonotype was recorded many times. This chain joins TRBV7-6 and TRBJ1-4; 9 bases align to TRBD1. This CDR3 region has 15 residues. V shed 6 bases and J 3 bases; nucleotides not matched to a gene: 5. The germline CDR1 and CDR2 sequences are SGHVS and FNYEAQ. CDR3 bases: TGTGCCAGCAGTCGGGGGGACAGGGCTAATGAAAAACTGTTTTTT. This codes for CASSRGDRANEKLFF.

This clonotype was recorded at least ten times. This chain links TRBV20-1 with TRBJ2-5; D may be TRBD2 (6 bases). V was clipped by 1 base and J by 5 bases, with 11 bases between them. Germline CDR1 and CDR2: DFQATT and SNEGSKA (reference sequence). The length of the CDR3 is 13 residues. The CDR3 is CSARGGIRETQYF. As DNA, the CDR3 is TGCAGTGCTAGAGGCGGGATACGCGAGACCCAGTACTTC.

This clonotype was counted at least ten times. The V call is TRBV7-3, the J call TRBJ1-3; 9 positions agree with TRBD1. Germline assignment: CDR1 SGHTA and CDR2 FQGTGA. This CDR3 has 15 amino acids. Germline trimming cut 5 bases from V and 4 bases from J; bases unmatched to any gene: 6. The CDR3, as DNA: TGTGCCAGCAGCCGTGGACAGGGGAGAGGAAACACCATATATTTT. Translation gives CASSRGQGRGNTIYF.

This clonotype was seen at least ten times. The chain links TRBV6-1 to TRBJ1-1; TRBD1 is a possible D gene (5 bases). Germline-derived CDR1 and CDR2 are MNHNS and SASEGT. Trimming removed 8 bases from V and 2 bases from J, with 18 bases in between. The length of the CDR3 is 15 residues. Here the CDR3 reads CASWGRHQLNTEAFF. The CDR3, as DNA: TGTGCCAGCTGGGGGAGACATCAGTTAAACACTGAAGCTTTCTTT.

This clonotype was observed many times. The chain uses TRBV6-1 and TRBJ2-1; no firm D call. There are 15 residues in the CDR3. CDR1 and CDR2 from the germline V gene are MNHNS and SASEGT. Trimming pared 5 bases from V and 3 bases from J, leaving 14 bases between. This chain's CDR3 is CASSSTYPGYNEQFF. CDR3 DNA: TGTGCCAGCAGTTCGACTTATCCCGGCTACAATGAGCAGTTCTTC.

This clonotype was seen at least ten times. The chain is built from TRBV19 and TRBJ2-1; D is possibly TRBD2 (5 bases). Germline V gene sequence: CDR1 LNHDA, CDR2 SQIVND (reference sequence). This CDR3 comprises 14 residues. V shed 7 bases and J shed 3 bases, with 13 bases lying between them. In DNA form, the CDR3 reads TGTGCCAGTAATTCGGGGTTAAACTACAATGAGCAGTTCTTC. Translating gives CASNSGLNYNEQFF.